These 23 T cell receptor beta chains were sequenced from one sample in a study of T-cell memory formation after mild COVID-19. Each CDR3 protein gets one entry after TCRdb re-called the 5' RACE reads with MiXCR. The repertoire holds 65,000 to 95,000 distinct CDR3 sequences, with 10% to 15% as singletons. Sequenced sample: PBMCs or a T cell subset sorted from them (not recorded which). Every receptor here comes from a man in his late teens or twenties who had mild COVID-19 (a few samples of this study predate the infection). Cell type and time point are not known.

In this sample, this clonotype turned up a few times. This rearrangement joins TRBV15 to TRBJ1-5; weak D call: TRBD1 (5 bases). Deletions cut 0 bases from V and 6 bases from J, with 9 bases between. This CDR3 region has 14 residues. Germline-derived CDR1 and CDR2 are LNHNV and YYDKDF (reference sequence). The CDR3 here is CATSRDREAQPQHF. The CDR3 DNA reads TGTGCCACCAGCAGAGACAGGGAGGCTCAGCCCCAGCATTTT.

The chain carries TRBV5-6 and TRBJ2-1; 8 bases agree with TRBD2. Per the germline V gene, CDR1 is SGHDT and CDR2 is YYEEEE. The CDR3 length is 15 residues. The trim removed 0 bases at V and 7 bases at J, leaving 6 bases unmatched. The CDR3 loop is CASSLAAGGGNEQFF. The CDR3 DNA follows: TGTGCCAGCAGCTTGGCGGCCGGGGGGGGGAATGAGCAGTTCTTC. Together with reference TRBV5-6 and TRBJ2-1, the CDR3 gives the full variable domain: DAGVTQSPTHLIKTRGQQVTLRCSPKSGHDTVSWYQQALGQGPQFIFQYYEEEERQRGNFPDRFSGHQFPNYSSELNVNALLLGDSALYLCASSLAAGGGNEQFFGPGTRLTVL.

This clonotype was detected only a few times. CDR3 sequence reads: CASSLGTAYEQYF. In nucleotides, the CDR3 is TGTGCCAGCAGCCTCGGGACAGCCTACGAGCAGTACTTC. The chain carries TRBV7-9 and TRBJ2-7; 7 bases line up with TRBD1. Per the germline V gene, CDR1 is SEHNR and CDR2 is FQNEAQ (reference sequence). The CDR3 loop spans 13 amino acids. Trimming cost V 5 bases and J 2 bases; bases outside gene matches: 3. Together with reference TRBV7-9 and TRBJ2-7, the CDR3 gives the full variable domain: DTGVSQNPRHKITKRGQNVTFRCDPISEHNRLYWYRQTLGQGPEFLTYFQNEAQLEKSRLLSDRFSAERPKGSFSTLEIQRTEQGDSAMYLCASSLGTAYEQYFGPGTRLTVT.

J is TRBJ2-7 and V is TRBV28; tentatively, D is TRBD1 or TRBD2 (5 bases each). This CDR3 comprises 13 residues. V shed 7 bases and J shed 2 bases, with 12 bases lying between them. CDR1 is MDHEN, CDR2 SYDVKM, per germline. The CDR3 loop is CASNSGTTYEQYV. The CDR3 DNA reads TGTGCCAGCAATTCCGGGACCACCTACGAGCAGTACGTC.

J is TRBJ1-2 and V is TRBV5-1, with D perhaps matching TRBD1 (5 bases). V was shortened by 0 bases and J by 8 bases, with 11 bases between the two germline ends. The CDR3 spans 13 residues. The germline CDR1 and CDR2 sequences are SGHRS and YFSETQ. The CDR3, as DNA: TGCGCCAGCAGCTTGGCGGGGGGGAGAGGCTACACCTTC. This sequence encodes CASSLAGGRGYTF.

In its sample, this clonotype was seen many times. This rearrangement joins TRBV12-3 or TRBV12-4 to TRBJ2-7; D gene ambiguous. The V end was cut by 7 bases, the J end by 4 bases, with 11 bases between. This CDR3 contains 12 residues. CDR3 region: CASTLNGYEQYF. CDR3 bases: TGTGCCAGCACCCTGAACGGATACGAGCAGTACTTC.

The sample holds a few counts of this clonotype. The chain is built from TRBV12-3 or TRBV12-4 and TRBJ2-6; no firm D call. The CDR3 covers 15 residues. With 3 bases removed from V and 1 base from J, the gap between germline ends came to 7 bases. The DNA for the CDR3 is TGTGCCAGCAGTTTCGTGGGGTCTGGGGCCAACGTCCTGACTTTC. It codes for CASSFVGSGANVLTF.

The DNA of the CDR3 is TGCGCCAGCAAGGGCCACACGGGAAACATTCAGTACTTC. The encoded protein is CASKGHTGNIQYF. The chain is built from TRBV5-1 and TRBJ2-4, with D unclear. V lost 6 bases and J 6 bases, leaving 13 bases between the germline ends. Germline assignment: CDR1 SGHRS and CDR2 YFSETQ. This CDR3 is 13 amino acids long.

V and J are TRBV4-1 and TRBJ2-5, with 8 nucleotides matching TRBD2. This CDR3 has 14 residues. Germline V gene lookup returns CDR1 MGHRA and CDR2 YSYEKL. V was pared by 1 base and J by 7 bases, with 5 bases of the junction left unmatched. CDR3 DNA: TGCGCCAGCAGCCAAGGCGGACTAGCCACGACCCAGTACTTC. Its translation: CASSQGGLATTQYF.

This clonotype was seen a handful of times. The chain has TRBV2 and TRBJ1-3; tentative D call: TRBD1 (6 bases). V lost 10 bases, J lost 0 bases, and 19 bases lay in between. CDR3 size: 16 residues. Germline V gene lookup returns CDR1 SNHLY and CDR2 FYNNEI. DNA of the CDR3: TGTGCCATACACCTGGACAGAGCCGGCTCTGGAAACACCATATATTTT. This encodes CAIHLDRAGSGNTIYF.

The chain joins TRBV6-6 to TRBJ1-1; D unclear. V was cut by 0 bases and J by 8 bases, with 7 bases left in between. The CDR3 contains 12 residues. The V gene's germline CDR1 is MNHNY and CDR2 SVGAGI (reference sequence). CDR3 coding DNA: TGTGCCAGCAGTTACTCCCAGACCGAAGCTTTCTTT. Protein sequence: CASSYSQTEAFF.

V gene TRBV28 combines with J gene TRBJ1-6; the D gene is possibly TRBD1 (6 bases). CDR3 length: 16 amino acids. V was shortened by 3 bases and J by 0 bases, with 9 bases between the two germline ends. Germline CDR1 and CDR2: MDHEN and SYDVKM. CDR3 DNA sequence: TGTGCCAGCAGTTTCCAGGGGAGCTCCTATAATTCACCCCTCCACTTT. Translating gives CASSFQGSSYNSPLHF. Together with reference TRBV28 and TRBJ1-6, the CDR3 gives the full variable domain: DVKVTQSSRYLVKRTGEKVFLECVQDMDHENMFWYRQDPGLGLRLIYFSYDVKMKEKGDIPEGYSVSREKKERFSLILESASTNQTSMYLCASSFQGSSYNSPLHFGNGTRLTVT.

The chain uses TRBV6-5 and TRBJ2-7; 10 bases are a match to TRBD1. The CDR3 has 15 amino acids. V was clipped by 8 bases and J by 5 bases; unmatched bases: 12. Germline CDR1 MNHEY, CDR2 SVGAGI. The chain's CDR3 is CASREGTGESDEQYV. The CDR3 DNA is TGTGCCAGCCGGGAAGGGACAGGGGAATCCGACGAGCAGTACGTC.

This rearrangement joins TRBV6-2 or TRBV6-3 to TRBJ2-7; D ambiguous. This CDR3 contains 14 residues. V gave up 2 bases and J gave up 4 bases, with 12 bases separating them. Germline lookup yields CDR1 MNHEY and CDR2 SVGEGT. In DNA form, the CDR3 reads TGTGCCAGCAGTTACGCGGACCTTTCATACGAGCAGTACGTC. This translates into CASSYADLSYEQYV.

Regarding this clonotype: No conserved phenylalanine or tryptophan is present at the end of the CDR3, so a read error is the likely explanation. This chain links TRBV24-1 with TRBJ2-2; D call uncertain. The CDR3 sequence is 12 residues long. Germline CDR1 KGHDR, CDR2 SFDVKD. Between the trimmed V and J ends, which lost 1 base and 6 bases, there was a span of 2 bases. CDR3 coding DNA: TGTGCCACCAGTGATTTTCCCGGGGAGCTGTTTTCT. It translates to CATSDFPGELFS.

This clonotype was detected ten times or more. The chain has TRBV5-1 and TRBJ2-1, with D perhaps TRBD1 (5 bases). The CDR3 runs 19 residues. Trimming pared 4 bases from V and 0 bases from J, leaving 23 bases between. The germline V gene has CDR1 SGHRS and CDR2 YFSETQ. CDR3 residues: CASSAPDNQKHRSYNEQFF. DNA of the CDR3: TGCGCCAGCAGCGCGCCGGACAATCAAAAGCACCGCTCCTACAATGAGCAGTTCTTC.

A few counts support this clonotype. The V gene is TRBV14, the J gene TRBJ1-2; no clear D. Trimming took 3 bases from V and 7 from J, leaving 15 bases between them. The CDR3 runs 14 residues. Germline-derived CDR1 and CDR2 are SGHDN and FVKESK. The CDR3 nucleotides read TGTGCCAGCAGCCACGCCGATAGTCCGGGTGGCTACACCTTC. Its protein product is CASSHADSPGGYTF.

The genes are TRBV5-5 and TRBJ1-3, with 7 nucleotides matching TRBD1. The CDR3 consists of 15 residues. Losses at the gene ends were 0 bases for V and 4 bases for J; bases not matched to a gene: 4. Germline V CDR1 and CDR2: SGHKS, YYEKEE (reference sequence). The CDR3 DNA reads TGTGCCAGCAGCTTGGAAAGGGGGCTGGGAAACACCATATATTTT. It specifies CASSLERGLGNTIYF.

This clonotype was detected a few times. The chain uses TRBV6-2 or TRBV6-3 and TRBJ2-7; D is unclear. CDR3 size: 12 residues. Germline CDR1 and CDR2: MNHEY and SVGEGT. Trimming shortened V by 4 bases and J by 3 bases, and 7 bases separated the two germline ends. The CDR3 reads CASSFRFYEQYF. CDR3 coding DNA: TGTGCCAGCAGTTTCCGGTTCTACGAGCAGTACTTC.

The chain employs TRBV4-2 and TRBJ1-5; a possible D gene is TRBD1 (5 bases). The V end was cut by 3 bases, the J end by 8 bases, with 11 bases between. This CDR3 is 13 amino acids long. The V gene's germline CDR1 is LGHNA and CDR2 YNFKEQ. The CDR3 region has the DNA TGTGCCAGCAGCCAGGAACCCAGGGAGCCCCAGCATTTT. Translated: CASSQEPREPQHF.

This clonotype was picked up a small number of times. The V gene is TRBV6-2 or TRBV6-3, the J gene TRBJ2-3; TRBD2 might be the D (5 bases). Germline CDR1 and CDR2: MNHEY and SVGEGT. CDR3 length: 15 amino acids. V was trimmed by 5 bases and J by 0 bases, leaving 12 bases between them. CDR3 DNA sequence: TGTGCCAGCAGTCTTAGCGTCGGGAGCACAGATACGCAGTATTTT. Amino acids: CASSLSVGSTDTQYF.

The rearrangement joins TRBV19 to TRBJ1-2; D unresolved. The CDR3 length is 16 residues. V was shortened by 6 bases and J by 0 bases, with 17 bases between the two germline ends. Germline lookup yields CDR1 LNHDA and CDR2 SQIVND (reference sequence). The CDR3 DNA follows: TGTGCCAGTAGAGACCACTTGGACGGAGCTAACTATGGCTACACCTTC. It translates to CASRDHLDGANYGYTF.

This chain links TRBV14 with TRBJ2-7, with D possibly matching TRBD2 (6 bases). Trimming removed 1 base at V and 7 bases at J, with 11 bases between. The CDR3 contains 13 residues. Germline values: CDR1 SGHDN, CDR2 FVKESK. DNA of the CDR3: TGTGCCAGCAGCCAAGTGGGGGGACCTGAGCAGTACTTC. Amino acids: CASSQVGGPEQYF. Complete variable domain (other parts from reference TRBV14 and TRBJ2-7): EAGVTQFPSHSVIEKGQTVTLRCDPISGHDNLYWYRRVMGKEIKFLLHFVKESKQDESGMPNNRFLAERTGGTYSTLKVQPAELEDSGVYFCASSQVGGPEQYFGPGTRLTVT.